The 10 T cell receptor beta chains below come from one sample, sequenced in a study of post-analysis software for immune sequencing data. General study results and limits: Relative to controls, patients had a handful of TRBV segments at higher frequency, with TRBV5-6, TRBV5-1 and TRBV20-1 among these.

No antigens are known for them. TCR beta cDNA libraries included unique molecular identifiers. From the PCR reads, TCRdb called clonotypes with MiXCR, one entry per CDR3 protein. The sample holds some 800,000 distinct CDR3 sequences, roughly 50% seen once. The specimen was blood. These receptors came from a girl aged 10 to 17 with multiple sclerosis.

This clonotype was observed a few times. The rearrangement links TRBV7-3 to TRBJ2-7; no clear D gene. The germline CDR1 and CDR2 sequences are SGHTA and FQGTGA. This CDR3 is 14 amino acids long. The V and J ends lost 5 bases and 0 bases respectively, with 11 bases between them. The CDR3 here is CASSPGPYSYEQYF. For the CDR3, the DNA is TGTGCCAGCAGCCCCGGACCCTACTCCTACGAGCAGTACTTC.

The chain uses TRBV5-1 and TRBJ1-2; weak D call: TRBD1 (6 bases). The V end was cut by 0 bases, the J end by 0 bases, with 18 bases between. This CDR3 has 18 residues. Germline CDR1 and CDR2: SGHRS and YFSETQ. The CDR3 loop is CASSLGPSDRTPNYGYTF. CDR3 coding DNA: TGCGCCAGCAGCTTGGGCCCGAGCGACAGGACCCCTAACTATGGCTACACCTTC.

In DNA, the CDR3 is TGTGCCAGCAGCGTAGACTTCGACGGGCGATCACCCCTCCACTTT. Its protein product is CASSVDFDGRSPLHF. V is TRBV9 and J is TRBJ1-6, with D unresolved. CDR1 is SGDLS, CDR2 YYNGEE, per germline. This CDR3 region has 15 residues. V was pared by 0 bases and J by 10 bases, with 14 bases between.

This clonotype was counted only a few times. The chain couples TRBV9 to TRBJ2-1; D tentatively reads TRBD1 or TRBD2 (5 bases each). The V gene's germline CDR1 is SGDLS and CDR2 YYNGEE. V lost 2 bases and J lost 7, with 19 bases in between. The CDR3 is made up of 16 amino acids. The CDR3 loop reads CASSVGTRTRVNEQFF. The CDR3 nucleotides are TGTGCCAGCAGCGTCGGGACCCGAACCAGGGTGAATGAGCAGTTCTTC.

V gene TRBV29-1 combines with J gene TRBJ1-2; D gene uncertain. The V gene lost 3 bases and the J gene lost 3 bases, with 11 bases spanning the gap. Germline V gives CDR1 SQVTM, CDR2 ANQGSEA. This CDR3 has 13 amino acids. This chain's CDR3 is CSVDPELHYGYTF. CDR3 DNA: TGCAGCGTTGACCCGGAGCTACACTATGGCTACACCTTC.

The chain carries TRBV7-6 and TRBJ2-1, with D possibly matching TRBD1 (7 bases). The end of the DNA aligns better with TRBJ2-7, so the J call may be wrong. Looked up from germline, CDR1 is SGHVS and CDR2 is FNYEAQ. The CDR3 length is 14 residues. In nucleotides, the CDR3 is TGTGCCAGCAGCCAGGGGGGAAACTACAATGAGCAGTACTTC. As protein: CASSQGGNYNEQYF.

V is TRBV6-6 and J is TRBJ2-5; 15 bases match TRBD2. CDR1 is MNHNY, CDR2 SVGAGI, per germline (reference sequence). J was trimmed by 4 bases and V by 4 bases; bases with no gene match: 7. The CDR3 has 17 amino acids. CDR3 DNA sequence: TGTGCCAGCAGTTGGGGGACTAGCGGGAGGTCGGGAGAGACCCAGTACTTC. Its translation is CASSWGTSGRSGETQYF.

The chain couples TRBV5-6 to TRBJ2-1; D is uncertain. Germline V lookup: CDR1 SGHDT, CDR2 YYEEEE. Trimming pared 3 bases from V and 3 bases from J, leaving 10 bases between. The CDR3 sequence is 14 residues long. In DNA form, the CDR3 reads TGTGCCAGCAGCTCTCCCGGGTTCTACAATGAGCAGTTCTTC. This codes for CASSSPGFYNEQFF.

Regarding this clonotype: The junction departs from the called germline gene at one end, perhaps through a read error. CDR3 protein: CASSLIAGGSNERFF. The CDR3 coding sequence is TGTGCCAGCAGCTTAATAGCGGGAGGGTCCAATGAGCGGTTCTTC. The chain links TRBV7-9 to TRBJ2-1, with 11 nucleotides matching TRBD2. The CDR3 contains 15 residues. Per germline, CDR1 SEHNR and CDR2 FQNEAQ (reference sequence).

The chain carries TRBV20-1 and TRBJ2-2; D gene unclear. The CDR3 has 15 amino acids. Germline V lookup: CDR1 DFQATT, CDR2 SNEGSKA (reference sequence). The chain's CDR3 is CSATRNPLGTGELFF. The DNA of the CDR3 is TGCAGCGCAACGAGAAATCCCCTGGGCACCGGGGAGCTGTTTTTT.